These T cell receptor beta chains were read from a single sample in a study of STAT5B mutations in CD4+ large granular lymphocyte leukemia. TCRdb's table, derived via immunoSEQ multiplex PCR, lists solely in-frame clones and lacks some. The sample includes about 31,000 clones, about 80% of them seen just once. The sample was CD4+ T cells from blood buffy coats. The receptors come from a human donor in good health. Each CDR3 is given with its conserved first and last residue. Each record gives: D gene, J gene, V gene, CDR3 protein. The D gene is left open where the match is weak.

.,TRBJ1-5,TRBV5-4,CASSPGPSINQPQHF
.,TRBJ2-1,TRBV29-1,CSVCQAVRNEQFF
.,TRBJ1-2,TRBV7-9,CASSLQGQKANYGYTF
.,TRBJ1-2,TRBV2,CASTPDSGGYGYTF
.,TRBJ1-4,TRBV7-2,CASSRGRGKLFF
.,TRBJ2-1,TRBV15,CATSTTTLRGTYNEQFF
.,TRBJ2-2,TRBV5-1,CASSWGDRGNTGELFF
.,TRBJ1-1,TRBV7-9,CASSPMRRMAGTEAFF
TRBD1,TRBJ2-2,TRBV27,CASSLGRGLDTGELFF
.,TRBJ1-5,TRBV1,CTSSQVLPPGKVQGSNDGPQHF
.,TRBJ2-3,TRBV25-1,CASSEGLGSTDTQYF
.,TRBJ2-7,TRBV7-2,CASSLAGRGGTYEQYF
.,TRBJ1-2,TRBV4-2,CASSQGFSGSQGYTF